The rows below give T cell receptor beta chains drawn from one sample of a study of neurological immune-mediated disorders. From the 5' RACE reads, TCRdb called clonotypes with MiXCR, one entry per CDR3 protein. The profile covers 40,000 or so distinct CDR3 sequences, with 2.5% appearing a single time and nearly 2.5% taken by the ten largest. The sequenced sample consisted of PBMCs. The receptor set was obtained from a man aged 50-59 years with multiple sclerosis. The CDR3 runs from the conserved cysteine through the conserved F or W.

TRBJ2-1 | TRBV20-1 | CSLPHSGTYNEQFF
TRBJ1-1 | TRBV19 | CASSTDRGNTEAFF
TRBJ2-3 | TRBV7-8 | CASSVTDTQYF
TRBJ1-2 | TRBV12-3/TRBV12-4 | CASRNKGGYTF
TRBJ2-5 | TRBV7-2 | CASSPGGGRRETQYF
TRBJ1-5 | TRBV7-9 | CASTFGGRDQPQHF
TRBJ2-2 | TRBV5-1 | CASSLEGADTGELFF
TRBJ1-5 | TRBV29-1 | CSAGETDQPQHF
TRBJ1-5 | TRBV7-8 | CASSLWGQGGRQPQNF
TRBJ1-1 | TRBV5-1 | CASSLVGRGLEAFF
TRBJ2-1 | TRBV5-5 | CASSTQDRNEQFF
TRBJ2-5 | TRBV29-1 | CSVRTGIETQYF
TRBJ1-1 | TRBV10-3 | CAITPREVRTEAFF
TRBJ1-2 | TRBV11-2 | CASSLEGAGYTF
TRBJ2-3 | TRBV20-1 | CSAYRQAGDTQYF
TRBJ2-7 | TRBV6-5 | CASSYRDSYEQYF
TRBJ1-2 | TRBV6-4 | CASSDQGLGYTF
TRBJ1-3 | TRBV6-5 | CASAGWGGNTIYF
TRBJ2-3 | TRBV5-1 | CASSSPRTTDTQYF
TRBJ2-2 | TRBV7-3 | CASSWGLANTGELFF
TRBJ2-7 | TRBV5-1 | CASSLAPQDEQYF
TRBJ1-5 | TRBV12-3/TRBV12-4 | CASSSADSNQPQHF
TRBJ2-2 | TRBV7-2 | CASSLGPKLYTGELFF
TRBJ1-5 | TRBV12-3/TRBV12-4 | CASSQGLGQDDQPQNF